This TCR beta chain was documented in a study of T cell responses to AZD1222 COVID-19 vaccine. Regarding this clone: What it binds is not known.

The assay was immunoSEQ multiplex PCR, and TCRdb's table has in-frame clones only and misses some. Of over 65,000 clones detected, 80% to 90% appear once; the ten largest clones hold 5% to 6%. The study's findings and limits: Unmutated variant regions reportedly attract nearly half of all spike-specific TCRs.

The trim removed 3 bases at V and 8 bases at J, leaving 10 bases unmatched. The CDR3 is 15 residues long. Germline CDR1 is MNHEY and CDR2 is SMNVEV (reference sequence). The V call is TRBV27, the J call TRBJ1-2, with TRBD1 matching over 9 bases. The sequences come from peripheral blood, collected on day 0 of AZD1222 vaccination. The sequence came from an adult in good health. CDR3 amino acids: CASSFGMGQGRGYTF. CDR3 coding DNA: TGTGCCAGCAGTTTTGGGATGGGACAGGGAAGGGGCTACACCTTC.